Listed here are 10 T cell receptor beta chains from one sample, sequenced in a study of CD8 T cells in ankylosing spondylitis. A single record per CDR3 protein comes from TCRdb applying MiXCR to the 5' RACE reads. The sample consists of 200,000 to 300,000 distinct CDR3 sequences, more than 20% of them appearing once. The sequenced sample was blood, either unsorted or a sorted T cell fraction (not recorded which). The receptors stem from a male donor with ankylosing spondylitis or in good health (not recorded which).

The V and J genes are TRBV15 and TRBJ2-1; no clear D. Looked up from germline, CDR1 is LNHNV and CDR2 is YYDKDF (reference sequence). V was pared by 9 bases and J by 9 bases, with 27 bases between. CDR3 length: 16 residues. CDR3 residues: CATAPKKSMRYTEQFF. CDR3 DNA sequence: TGTGCCACTGCCCCCAAGAAATCGATGCGGTATACTGAGCAGTTCTTC.

The chain links TRBV5-1 to TRBJ2-1, with a tentative D call TRBD2 (6 bases). Germline CDR1 and CDR2: SGHRS and YFSETQ. The CDR3 contains 17 residues. The V and J ends lost 4 bases and 4 bases respectively, with 21 bases between them. CDR3 in DNA: TGCGCCAGCAGCCCGCAAGTCGGGAGCGGACTTTACAATGAGCAGTTCTTC. Amino acid sequence: CASSPQVGSGLYNEQFF.

This clonotype was seen ten or more times. The genes are TRBV6-1 and TRBJ1-1; no firm D call. Germline CDR1 and CDR2: MNHNS and SASEGT. CDR3 length: 14 amino acids. V was clipped by 3 bases and J by 5 bases, with 13 bases between them. CDR3 nucleotide sequence: TGTGCCAGCAGTGAGTTGTCGGGGAGGACTGAAGCTTTCTTT. The encoded protein is CASSELSGRTEAFF.

The chain employs TRBV27 and TRBJ2-3; TRBD1 agrees at 8 bases. The V segment lost 4 bases and the J segment 7 bases; nucleotides outside the gene matches: 4. Per the germline V gene, CDR1 is MNHEY and CDR2 is SMNVEV (reference sequence). The CDR3 has 13 residues. The CDR3 nucleotides are TGTGCCAGCAGTTGGGGACAGGTCAATACGCAGTATTTT. Protein: CASSWGQVNTQYF.

The sample holds many counts of this clonotype. The J gene is TRBJ2-2, the V gene TRBV23-1; 8 nucleotides agree with TRBD2. TRBV23-1 is identified as an open reading frame with a role that is uncertain. There are 14 residues in the CDR3. J lost 1 base, V lost 6 bases, and 1 base had no gene match. The CDR3 bases are TGCGCCAGCAGGCGGGGGGAGAACACCGGGGAGCTGTTTTTT. It is translated as CASRRGENTGELFF.

This clonotype was recorded at least ten times. The chain is built from TRBV20-1 and TRBJ2-5; D is perhaps TRBD1 or TRBD2 (6 bases each). This CDR3 comprises 15 residues. Germline CDR1 reads DFQATT; CDR2 reads SNEGSKA (reference sequence). The V end lost 5 bases, the J end lost 4 bases, and 20 bases lay between the germline ends. CDR3 residues: CSAGVYGGVGETQYF. The CDR3 DNA reads TGCAGTGCTGGGGTGTACGGGGGCGTGGGAGAGACCCAGTACTTC.

The chain joins TRBV5-8 to TRBJ2-5; no clear D gene. Germline CDR1 SGHTS, CDR2 YDEGEE. Trimming took 0 bases from V and 1 from J, leaving 10 bases between them. CDR3 length equals 15 residues. Written as DNA, the CDR3 is TGTGCCAGCAGCTTGGGTTCGGCGGCCCAAGAGACCCAGTACTTC. Protein: CASSLGSAAQETQYF. The variable domain in full, completed from reference TRBV5-8 and TRBJ2-5, reads EAGVTQSPTHLIKTRGQQATLRCSPISGHTSVYWYQQALGLGLQFLLWYDEGEERNRGNFPPRFSGRQFPNYSSELNVNALELEDSALYLCASSLGSAAQETQYFGPGTRLLVL.

The genes are TRBV6-1 and TRBJ1-4; the match to TRBD1 covers 8 bases. CDR3 size: 14 residues. Looked up from germline, CDR1 is MNHNS and CDR2 is SASEGT. V was pared by 5 bases and J by 5 bases, with 4 bases of the junction left unmatched. The CDR3 DNA is TGTGCCAGCAGTACGGGACAGGTGAATGAAAAACTGTTTTTT. Translating gives CASSTGQVNEKLFF.

A few counts support this clonotype. V is TRBV28 and J is TRBJ1-5; 8 bases match TRBD1. The length of the CDR3 is 15 residues. V shed 7 bases, J shed 11 bases, and the junction held 16 bases outside the gene matches. Germline V gives CDR1 MDHEN, CDR2 SYDVKM. The CDR3 loop is CASNSPGGAAASQHF. CDR3 bases: TGTGCCAGCAACAGCCCAGGGGGCGCCGCGGCGTCCCAGCATTTT.

The V and J genes are TRBV11-2 and TRBJ2-3, with D hard to call. Germline V lookup: CDR1 SGHAT, CDR2 FQNNGV. Trimming took 5 bases from V and 3 from J, leaving 18 bases between them. The CDR3 runs 16 residues. Here the CDR3 DNA reads TGTGCCAGCAGCCAAGGAGTGGGAAGGAGTACAGATACGCAGTATTTT. Its translation is CASSQGVGRSTDTQYF.